This T cell receptor beta chain was recorded in a study of blood T cell repertoires in COVID-19 (dated by TCRdb to 2020 to 2021). About the full investigation: Collaborator samples came from the United States, Italy and Spain and covered acute and convalescent phases of COVID-19. The repertoires were made available in a free public database intended to serve as a resource for research on the immune response to SARS-CoV-2. Where available, HLA class I and class II types were obtained from metadata supplied by the sample provider rather than from assay-based typing. Subjects who had been exposed to COVID-19, were actively infected with it, or had recovered from it provided the deeply sampled blood TCRbeta repertoires that made up the dataset. Samples came from the ongoing ImmuneRACE study (first 160 participants) plus 1,254 subjects from 6 global collaborators. Nearly every sample came with metadata listing a de-identified subject ID, COVID-19 status, age in years and sex. The prospective study material was composed of cDNA or gDNA derived from T cells, B-cell-depleted T cells, or PBMCs.

On this clone: Its antigen target is currently unknown. No base quality values were provided; no much bigger clone lies one nucleotide off.

The immunoSEQ Assay, a bias-controlled multiplex PCR, was used to amplify TCRbeta CDR3 regions from genomic DNA. Turning to the authors' computational methods: The number of nucleated cells in each sample was estimated from the amplification of reference gene primers within the assay. To quantify the absolute abundance of each unique TCRbeta CDR3 rearrangement, sequence reads were collapsed and filtered. For each sample, productive Simpson clonality was calculated by taking the square root of Simpson's diversity index across productive rearrangements. The immuneACCESS repertoire file appears here via TCRdb, limited to in-frame rearrangements. These files lack a portion of the clones; in checked studies, under half of the deficit traces to unresolved V genes, and the cause of the others is not known. V and J calls and clone size are given by that table; D and trimming were obtained from the DNA. The sample table records about 87,000 clones; roughly 88% of these occur just once. The ten largest clones capture approximately 2.8% of the sample.

Broader findings and caveats from the paper: The quantity of clinical and demographic metadata differed by source and by participant and was supplied without curation.

The CDR3, from cysteine to phenylalanine, totals 17 residues. Only CDR3 DNA is held: 51 bases, read in frame from base 1. The germline V gene encodes CDR1 ENHRY and CDR2 SYGVKD. The junction shows trimming of 4 bases on V and 5 bases on J, and the gene matches do not reach 11 bases of it. One collaborating source in Seattle enrolled patients during active infection and followed them longitudinally through the course of disease. The collaborating institutions used their own protocols to collect whole blood in K2EDTA tubes. For TCRbeta analysis, collaborators shipped samples in one of three forms: frozen whole blood, isolated PBMCs, or DNA extracted from either of those sample types.

The rearrangement combines TRBV10-3 with TRBJ2-2; 9 nucleotides in the junction match TRBD1. Sequences were obtained from peripheral blood. The clonotype comes from an elderly woman with COVID-19, enrolled during active disease. The CDR3 protein: CAISAGEGTGRTGELFF. The DNA sequence is TGTGCCATCAGTGCTGGGGAGGGGACAGGGCGTACCGGGGAGCTGTTTTTT.